Sequencing of this T cell receptor (beta chain) was carried out in a study of blood T cell repertoires in COVID-19. About the research overall: The United States, Italy and Spain were the sources of the acute and convalescent COVID-19 samples.

Data came from immunoSEQ multiplex PCR; TCRdb stores just in-frame clones and leaves some out. This table holds 200,000 or so clones, 80% to 90% found once. This CDR3 comprises 13 residues. With 6 bases removed from V and 3 bases from J, the gap between germline ends came to 11 bases. Material for sequencing was peripheral blood. The chain combines TRBV12-3 or TRBV12-4 with TRBJ1-2, with TRBD1 as a possible D gene (6 bases). The origin of this receptor is a woman older than 75 with acute or convalescent COVID-19. The CDR3 here is CASRLDRDYGYTF. The CDR3 nucleotides read TGTGCCAGCAGACTGGACAGAGACTATGGCTACACCTTC.